These T cell receptor beta chains were read from a single sample in a study of metastatic and nonmetastatic thyroid tumors. MiXCR re-clonotyped the PCR reads for TCRdb. This sample yields about 2,900 clones, of which less than 40% are seen a single time; less than 25% belongs to the top ten. The sample comprised tumor tissue. The receptors shown here come from a female donor with papillary thyroid cancer or a benign thyroid nodule (not recorded which). Some clones in this sample may be carry-over from other donors' samples. Both conserved end residues are part of each CDR3.

>TRBV6-2/TRBV6-3
CASSYRRTGMHEQYF
>TRBV10-3
CAIARVSYEQYF
>TRBV6-1
CASSEHGARETQYF
>TRBV6-1
CASSGTRLEKQYF
>TRBV7-9
CASSSGQGLSDTQYF
>TRBV2
CASSVPGGYEQYF
>TRBV2
CASRAEGLGSYTF
>TRBV20-1
CSAWDSFSYEQYF
>TRBV19
CASSMGTEAFF
>TRBV20-1
CSARVEGGRDTQYF
>TRBV2
CASSDRGVEKLFF
>TRBV18
CASSSLAASTDTQYF
>TRBV6-1
CASSELEDTEAFF
>TRBV11-3
CASSFDRAPEAFF
>TRBV5-1
CASSSYGGRAGRSYEQYF